The rows below give T cell receptor beta chains drawn from one sample of a study of vaccination and CD4 T cells after COVID-19. Via MiXCR, TCRdb re-called the PCR reads, giving one row per CDR3 protein. The table shows about 25,000 distinct CDR3 sequences, with over 30% occurring only once. The antigens for these receptors are not known. This specimen was CD4+ T cells from blood, cultured in vitro, taken about 7 months after SARS-CoV-2 vaccination. These receptor sequences come from a human donor who had recovered from COVID-19. The CDR3 runs from the conserved cysteine through the conserved F or W.

TRBV7-9	TRBJ2-1	16	CASSLHLAGAIDEQFF
TRBV7-2	TRBJ2-7	15	CASSLFGTGGYEQYF
TRBV28	TRBJ2-7	15	CASSLDILGAHEQYF
TRBV20-1	TRBJ2-3	14	CSASSASSTDTQYF
TRBV19	TRBJ2-7	13	CASTDRSSYEQYF
TRBV7-8	TRBJ2-3	16	CASSRRDFSSTDTQYF
TRBV2	TRBJ2-3	15	CASSVLTAKGDTQYF
TRBV7-9	TRBJ2-7	15	CASSLGRGDSYEQYF
TRBV20-1	TRBJ1-6	13	CSAPGPGWSPLHF
TRBV20-1	TRBJ1-1	14	CSASAQLGGTEAFF
TRBV20-1	TRBJ2-1	14	CSAIAGVVGGEQFF
TRBV6-1	TRBJ2-1	14	CASTLAGGYNEQFF
TRBV2	TRBJ2-3	16	CAGQPRVSGTGDTQYF
TRBV28	TRBJ2-7	13	CATTERGTYEQYF
TRBV20-1	TRBJ1-1	13	CSARDSLNTEAFF
TRBV11-2	TRBJ2-1	15	CASSLRAEAYNEQFF
TRBV24-1	TRBJ2-1	13	CATSDLNRVEQFF
TRBV19	TRBJ2-7	16	CASIRDRDTYSYEQYF
TRBV20-1	TRBJ2-5	11	CGPEYQETQYF
TRBV7-3	TRBJ2-2	14	CASKVTGKTGELFF
TRBV28	TRBJ2-3	16	CAIKNPINAPTDTQYF
TRBV2	TRBJ1-6	15	CASSPQGVTNSPLHF
TRBV6-1	TRBJ1-2	14	CASSEIGGGYGYTF
TRBV7-2	TRBJ2-4	15	CASSSTIGAKNIQYF
TRBV20-1	TRBJ1-2	16	CSASQQNRAANYGYTF
TRBV25-1	TRBJ2-3	15	CASSDLAGAADTQYF
TRBV7-2	TRBJ2-1	16	CASSLDGQGRYNEQFF
TRBV5-4	TRBJ2-7	13	CASSLDREDEQYF
TRBV20-1	TRBJ2-5	11	CSARDRETQYF
TRBV20-1	TRBJ2-7	15	CSARDLRLAVYEQYF
TRBV19	TRBJ1-1	13	CATRVQGNTEAFF
TRBV20-1	TRBJ1-1	14	CSAQQGTGNTEAFF
TRBV7-9	TRBJ2-1	13	CASSRLTGDEQFF
TRBV7-8	TRBJ2-7	16	CASSSPGGGSRYEQYF
TRBV5-1	TRBJ2-3	16	CASSLGDRAGTDTQYF
TRBV7-8	TRBJ2-2	16	CASSKYRGRGTGELFF
TRBV27	TRBJ2-3	15	CASSSPTSGRHTQYF
TRBV20-1	TRBJ2-6	15	CSASRSNSGANVLTF
TRBV5-1	TRBJ1-5	15	CASSPAGTGNQPQHF
TRBV10-3	TRBJ2-2	13	CAITGQDTGELFF
TRBV15	TRBJ2-3	18	CATSRSAGGSGRLDTQYF
TRBV28	TRBJ2-3	16	CASTGNGLAGTDTQYF
TRBV7-2	TRBJ1-2	14	CASSPTGRVAGYTF
TRBV6-2/TRBV6-3	TRBJ2-2	13	CASSYTDTGELFF
TRBV6-1	TRBJ1-5	15	CASSNGNSPNQPQHF
TRBV20-1	TRBJ2-3	15	CSAPDFSSRADTQYF
TRBV5-1	TRBJ1-6	14	CASSLTGGGSPLHF
TRBV6-1	TRBJ1-1	13	CATLSLVGTEAFF
TRBV29-1	TRBJ1-2	13	CSVLLQGVMGYTF
TRBV5-8	TRBJ1-1	14	CASSSRTGSTEAFF
TRBV19	TRBJ2-7	12	CASSNSLSEQYF
TRBV6-1	TRBJ2-3	15	CASRKSGRVGDTQYF
TRBV6-1	TRBJ2-5	11	CASSRGETQYF
TRBV7-9	TRBJ1-2	16	CASSLAQVTGDYGYTF
TRBV7-9	TRBJ2-1	12	CASTMRENEQFF
TRBV20-1	TRBJ2-5	14	CSARAQGAIETQYF
TRBV6-1	TRBJ2-1	14	CATRSGDSYNEQFF
TRBV12-3/TRBV12-4	TRBJ1-5	14	CASSLGWGDQPQHF
TRBV10-1	TRBJ2-7	15	CASSDSNGGPYEQYF